The clone carrying this T cell receptor beta chain occurred once. Random-hexamer reverse transcription was applied to roughly 0.45 to 1 ug RNA. Amplification of TCR beta CDR3 spanned 54 Vbeta and 13 Jbeta via immunoSEQ multiplex PCR. Using its own MiXCR run on the immunoSEQ multiplex PCR reads, TCRdb lists one record per CDR3 protein. The repertoire has around 140,000 distinct CDR3 sequences, 75% to 90% of them found once; the top ten carry about 0.51%. The data stem from a study of CD8 T cells in Susac syndrome. This CDR3 is 14 amino acids long. V lost 1 base and J lost 6; bases outside the gene matches: 6. Germline V gives CDR1 LNHDA, CDR2 SQIVND (reference sequence). The T cells that were sequenced for TCR beta were CD8+ and CD4+ cells from blood.

Sequenced input: CD8+ T cells from PBMCs. The sequence came from a human donor with multiple sclerosis. J is TRBJ2-7 and V is TRBV19, with 7 bases lining up with TRBD1. CDR3: CASSIGAAGGEQYV. For the CDR3, the DNA is TGTGCCAGTAGTATAGGGGCGGCAGGGGGCGAGCAGTACGTC.